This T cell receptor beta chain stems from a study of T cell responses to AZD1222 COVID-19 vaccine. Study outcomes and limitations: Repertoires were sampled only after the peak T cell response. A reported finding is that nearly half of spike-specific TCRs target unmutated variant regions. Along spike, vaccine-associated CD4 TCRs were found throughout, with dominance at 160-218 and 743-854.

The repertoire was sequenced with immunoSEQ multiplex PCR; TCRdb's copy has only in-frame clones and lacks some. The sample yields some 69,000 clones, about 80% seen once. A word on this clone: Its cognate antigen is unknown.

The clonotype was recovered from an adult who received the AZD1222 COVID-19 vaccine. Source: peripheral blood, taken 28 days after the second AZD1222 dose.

CDR3 DNA: TGTGCCAGCAGTAGGGCAGGCCGATTGCGCAATCAGCCCCAGCATTTT. Translating gives CASSRAGRLRNQPQHF. V and J are TRBV2 and TRBJ1-5; D unresolved. V was trimmed by 5 bases and J by 2 bases, leaving 16 bases between them. Germline V gene lookup returns CDR1 SNHLY and CDR2 FYNNEI. CDR3 length equals 16 residues.